This TCR beta chain was obtained from a study of OX40 agonist ivuxolimab in advanced cancers. Across the study: Three patients, one with hepatocellular carcinoma and two with cutaneous melanoma, achieved partial responses.

Concerning this clone itself: The antigen remains undetermined.

V was clipped by 1 base and J by 2 bases, with 11 bases between them. Germline values: CDR1 MNHNS, CDR2 SASEGT. There are 15 residues in the CDR3. No patient had autoimmune disease or received systemic immunosuppression. Produced via immunoSEQ multiplex PCR; TCRdb's table is partial and in-frame only. In the table there are about 58,000 clones, roughly 80% of which are singletons. Overall study results and limits: Expanded peripheral T-cell antigen specificity went undetermined.

Here the sequenced sample was CD4+ or CD8+ T cells sorted from blood, taken in a trial of the OX40 agonist ivuxolimab. V gene TRBV6-1 combines with J gene TRBJ1-2; a possible D gene is TRBD1 (5 bases). The clonotype originates from an adult with an advanced solid tumor such as melanoma, head and neck, liver or kidney cancer. The CDR3 here is CASSEGRVWNYGYTF. As DNA, the CDR3 is TGTGCCAGCAGTGAAGGCAGGGTCTGGAACTATGGCTACACCTTC.